Listed here is a single T cell receptor beta chain. Germline DNA was also extracted, with blood RNA taken from unsorted whole blood. This entry belongs to a study of tumor-infiltrating lymphocytes in primary liver carcinoma. Looking at the study overall: Ages ranged from 30 to 69, with HCC or mixed HCC-cholangiocarcinoma.

From roughly 0.55 ug of total RNA, TCR beta-specific cDNA was reverse-transcribed using a constant-region primer. Library construction for TCR beta comprised three nested multiplex PCR rounds performed with slightly modified ARM-PCR. One entry per CDR3 protein results from TCRdb running MiXCR on the multiplex PCR reads. The table shows 320,000 or so distinct CDR3 sequences, with 50% to 70% occurring only once. Source material: peripheral blood. The receptor was isolated from a middle-aged man with primary liver carcinoma and hepatitis B virus infection.

The CDR3 here is CASSPRLAGYNEQYF. In DNA form, the CDR3 reads TGTGCCAGCAGCCCCCGACTAGCGGGGTACAACGAGCAGTACTTC. The chain employs TRBV11-1 and TRBJ2-7, with 11 bases that match TRBD2. The CDR3 is made up of 15 amino acids. The V and J ends lost 5 bases and 5 bases, in that order; junction bases with no gene match: 8. In germline, CDR1 is SGHAT, CDR2 FQDESV (reference sequence).